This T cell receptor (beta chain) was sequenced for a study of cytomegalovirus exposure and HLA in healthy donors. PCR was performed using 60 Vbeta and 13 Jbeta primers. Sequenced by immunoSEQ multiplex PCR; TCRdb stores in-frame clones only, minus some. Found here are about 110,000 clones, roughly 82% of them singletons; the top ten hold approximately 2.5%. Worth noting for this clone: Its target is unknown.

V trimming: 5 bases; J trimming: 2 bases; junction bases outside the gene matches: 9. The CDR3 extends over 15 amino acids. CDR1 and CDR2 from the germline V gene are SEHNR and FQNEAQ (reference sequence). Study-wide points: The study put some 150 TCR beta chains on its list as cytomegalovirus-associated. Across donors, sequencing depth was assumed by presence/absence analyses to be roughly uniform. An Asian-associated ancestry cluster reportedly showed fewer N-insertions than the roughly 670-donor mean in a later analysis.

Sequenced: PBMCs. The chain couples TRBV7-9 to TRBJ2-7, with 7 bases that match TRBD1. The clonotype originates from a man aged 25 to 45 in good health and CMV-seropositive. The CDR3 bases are TGTGCCAGCAGCGTGGGGACAGATCTCACCTACGAGCAGTACTTC. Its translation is CASSVGTDLTYEQYF.